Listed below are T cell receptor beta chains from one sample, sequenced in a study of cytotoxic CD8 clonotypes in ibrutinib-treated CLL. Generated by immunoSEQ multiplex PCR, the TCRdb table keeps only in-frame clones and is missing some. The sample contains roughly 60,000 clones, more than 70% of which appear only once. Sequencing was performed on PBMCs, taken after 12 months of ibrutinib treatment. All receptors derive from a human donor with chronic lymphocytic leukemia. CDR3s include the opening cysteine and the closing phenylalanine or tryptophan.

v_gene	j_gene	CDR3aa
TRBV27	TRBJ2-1	CASRQPGVWAHNEQFF
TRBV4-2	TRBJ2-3	CASSQDIYSGPGKVDTQYF
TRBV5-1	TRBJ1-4	CASSLSPGTGQNEKLFF
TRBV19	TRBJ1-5	CASSWDREGNQPQHF
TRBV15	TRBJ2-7	CATSRDLKITPGTGFYEQYF
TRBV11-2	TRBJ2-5	CASSLWRQETQYF
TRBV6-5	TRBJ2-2	CASSYSGLAIGELFF
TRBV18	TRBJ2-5	CASSEAVETQYF
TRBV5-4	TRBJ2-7	CASSLVGGTSYEQYF
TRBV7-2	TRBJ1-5	CASSLVGGDQPQHF
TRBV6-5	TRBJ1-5	CASSYGQNQPQHF
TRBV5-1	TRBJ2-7	CASSITGTSVNEQYF
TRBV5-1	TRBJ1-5	CASSLDVGHGQPQHF
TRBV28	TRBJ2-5	CASSSDRGRRETQYF
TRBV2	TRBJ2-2	CASSLGTDTGELFF
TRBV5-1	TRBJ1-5	CASSLQGGGNQPQHF
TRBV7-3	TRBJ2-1	CASSNGVGTSYNEQFF
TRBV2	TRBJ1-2	CASSDDRGLGYTF
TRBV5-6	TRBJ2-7	CASSSGQGLYEQYF
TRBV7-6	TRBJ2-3	CASSLDGLAADTQYF
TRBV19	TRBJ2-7	CASSARGSLIYEQYF
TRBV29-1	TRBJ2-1	CSVGGVLSGQGNNEQFF
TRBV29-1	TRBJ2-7	CSGGYGAYEQYF
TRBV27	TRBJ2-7	CASKGAVSSYEQYF
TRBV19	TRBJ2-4	CASSTGTLEGKNIQYF
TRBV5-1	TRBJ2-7	CASSRGRDSPYEQYF
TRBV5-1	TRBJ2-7	CASSWRQGINEQYF
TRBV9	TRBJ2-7	CASSPQLAGDEQYF
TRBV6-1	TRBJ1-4	CASSEDRPKLFF
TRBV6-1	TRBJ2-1	CASSVGGGGSRYNEQFF
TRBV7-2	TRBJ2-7	CASSLSSGTAYEQYF
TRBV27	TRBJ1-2	CASKPGARTGYTF
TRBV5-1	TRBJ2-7	CASSYTGKLPYEQYF
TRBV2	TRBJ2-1	CASSEGLAGVSEQFF
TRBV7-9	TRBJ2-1	CASSLLGLEQFF
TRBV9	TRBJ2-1	CASSARTGLYNEQFF
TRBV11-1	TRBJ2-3	CASSLSSTDTQYF
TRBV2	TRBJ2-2	CASSPQGVENTGELFF
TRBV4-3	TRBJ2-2	CASSPRAIARGGELFF
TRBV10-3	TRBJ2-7	CAISERSHEQYF
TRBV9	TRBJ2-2	CASSVDGGVNTGELFF
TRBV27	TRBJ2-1	CASYAPGGAFEQFF
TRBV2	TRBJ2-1	CASSLLAGGFDEQFF
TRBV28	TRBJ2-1	CASTSTYNEQFF
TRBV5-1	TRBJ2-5	CASSLDAEETQYF
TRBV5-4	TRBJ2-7	CASSFLAGGPTYEQYF
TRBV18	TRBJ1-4	CASSPGNEKLFF
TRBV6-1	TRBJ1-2	CASSEEVDYGYTF
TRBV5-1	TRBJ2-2	CASSLGHMGTGELFF
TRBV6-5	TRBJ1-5	CASSYGDQPQHF
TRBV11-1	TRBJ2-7	CASEGAVLGISSYEQYF
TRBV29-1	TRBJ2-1	CSVLGLAGSYNEQFF
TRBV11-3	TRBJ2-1	CASRAGAGDEQFF
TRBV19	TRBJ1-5	CATKALGLGQPQHF
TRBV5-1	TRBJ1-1	CASSSRPVNTEAFF
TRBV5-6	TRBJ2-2	CATSGTRNTGELFF
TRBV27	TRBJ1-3	CASSSRPSGNTIYF
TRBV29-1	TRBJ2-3	CSVAPGTGSHTQYF
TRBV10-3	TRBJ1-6	CATLSGGGNSPLHF